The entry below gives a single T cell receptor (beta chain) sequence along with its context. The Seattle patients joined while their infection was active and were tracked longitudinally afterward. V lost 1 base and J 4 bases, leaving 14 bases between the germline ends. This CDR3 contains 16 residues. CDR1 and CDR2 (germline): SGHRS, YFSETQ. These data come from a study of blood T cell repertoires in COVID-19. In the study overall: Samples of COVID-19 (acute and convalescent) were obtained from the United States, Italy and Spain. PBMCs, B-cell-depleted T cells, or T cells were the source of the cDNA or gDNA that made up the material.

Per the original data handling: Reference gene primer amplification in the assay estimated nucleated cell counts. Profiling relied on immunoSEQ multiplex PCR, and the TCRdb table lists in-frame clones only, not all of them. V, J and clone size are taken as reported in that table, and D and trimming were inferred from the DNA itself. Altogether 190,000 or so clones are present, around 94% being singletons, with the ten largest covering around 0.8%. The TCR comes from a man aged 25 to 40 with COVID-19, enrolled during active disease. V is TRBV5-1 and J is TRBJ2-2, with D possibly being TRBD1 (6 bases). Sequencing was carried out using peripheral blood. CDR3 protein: CASSLRLGGITGELFF. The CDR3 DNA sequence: TGCGCCAGCAGCTTGCGTTTAGGGGGTATCACCGGGGAGCTGTTTTTT.